These T cell receptor beta chains were read from a single sample in a study of blood T cell repertoires in COVID-19. Only in-frame clones appear in the TCRdb table, and some are missing; sequencing was by immunoSEQ multiplex PCR. Among 200,000 to 250,000 clones listed, about nine tenths were seen once. Sequences were obtained from PBMCs or T cells enriched from blood (not recorded which). These receptors all come from a woman in her forties or fifties in a cohort exposed to, infected with or recovered from COVID-19 (not recorded which). Each CDR3 is given with its conserved first and last residue. The D gene is left open where the match is weak. Where a row states a size, it is once, few, many or the class of an expanded clone; other rows omit it.

V	J	D	size	DNA	CDR3
TRBV5-6	TRBJ1-5	TRBD1	-	TGTGCCAGCAGCTTGGGAGGGGGCGCAACGCCCCAGCATTTT	CASSLGGGATPQHF
TRBV5-6	TRBJ2-7	-	-	TGTGCCAGCAGCTTGCCAGGGGCGTACGAGCAGTACTTC	CASSLPGAYEQYF
TRBV9	TRBJ2-2	-	-	TGTGCCAGCAGCGTAGTGTTAGGACTCAACACCGGGGAGCTGTTTTTT	CASSVVLGLNTGELFF
TRBV7-2	TRBJ2-2	-	-	TGTGCCAGCAGCTTAACAGACAGTTTTAATAGCGGGGAGCTGTTTTTT	CASSLTDSFNSGELFF
TRBV10-3	TRBJ2-3	TRBD2	-	TGTGCCATCAGTGACGTTCTAGCGGGGGGAGATACGCAGTATTTT	CAISDVLAGGDTQYF
TRBV3-1/TRBV3-2	TRBJ2-3	-	-	TGTGCCAGCAGCCAAGTAACCTTGGGAGGAAGGACAGATACGCAGTATTTT	CASSQVTLGGRTDTQYF
TRBV18	TRBJ2-7	TRBD1	-	TGTGCCAGCTCACCACCGCCCAGGGGGCTCTACGAGCAGTACTTC	CASSPPPRGLYEQYF
TRBV12-3/TRBV12-4	TRBJ2-7	-	-	TGTGCCAGCAGTCCGTCGGTTGAGCTACAGCAGTACTTC	CASSPSVELQQYF
TRBV19	TRBJ2-7	-	-	TGTGCCAGTAGTGAAGGAAAGGGGTCCTACGAGCAGTACTTC	CASSEGKGSYEQYF
TRBV14	TRBJ1-2	-	many	TGTGCCAGCAGCCCCGGGGGCTATGGCTACACCTTC	CASSPGGYGYTF
TRBV5-6	TRBJ1-4	-	once	TGTGCCAGCAGCATCCGGGTCATGGGTGAAAAACTGTTTTTT	CASSIRVMGEKLFF
TRBV7-2	TRBJ1-2	-	-	TGTGCCAGCAGCTTAGCAGGGGGATCCTCTAACTATGGCTACACCTTC	CASSLAGGSSNYGYTF
TRBV25-1	TRBJ1-2	-	-	TGTGCCAGCAGGCAGGAGGCCTCCTATGGCTACACCTTC	CASRQEASYGYTF
TRBV29-1	TRBJ1-4	TRBD1	-	TGCAGCGCCAGAAATACCGGGACAGGGGGATTTCCAACTAATGAAAAACTGTTTTTT	CSARNTGTGGFPTNEKLFF
TRBV28	TRBJ2-1	-	-	TGTGCCAGTTGCTGGGAGGGGGTCGCCAATGAGCAGTTCTTC	CASCWEGVANEQFF
TRBV29-1	TRBJ1-1	-	-	TGCAGCGTAGTCGACAGGGAAGCTTTCTTT	CSVVDREAFF
TRBV2	TRBJ2-5	-	-	TGTGCCAGCCTTCCGGAGGGGAGACAAGAGACCCAGTACTTC	CASLPEGRQETQYF